This T cell receptor beta chain was sequenced in a study of blood T cell repertoires in COVID-19. As for the study in general: The origin of the acute and convalescent COVID-19 samples was the United States, Italy and Spain. Sources were T cells, B-cell-depleted T cells, or PBMCs; the material itself was cDNA or gDNA.

Source study methods: Reference gene primer amplification in the assay estimated nucleated cell counts. Sequenced by immunoSEQ multiplex PCR; TCRdb stores in-frame clones only, minus some. V and J calls and clone size are copied from that table; D and trimming were computed from the DNA. The sample carries approximately 70,000 clones, around 74% recorded once. This clone has just one count. The CDR3 sequence is 14 residues long. Trimming shortened V by 0 bases and J by 4 bases, and 10 bases separated the two germline ends. Germline V lookup: CDR1 SGHRS, CDR2 YFSETQ. The sample comprised peripheral blood. The chain has TRBV5-1 and TRBJ2-5; TRBD2 might be the D (6 bases). The receptor's source is a woman of 80 years or more with active or convalescent COVID-19. CDR3 in amino acids: CASSLGQEGETQYF. CDR3 sequence (DNA): TGCGCCAGCAGCTTGGGGCAGGAGGGAGAGACCCAGTACTTC.